The sequence of this TCR beta chain was determined in a study of technical replicates of blood from a handful of donors. The CDR3 has 12 amino acids. The V end was cut by 1 base, the J end by 7 bases, with 7 bases between. Germline CDR1 LNHNV, CDR2 YYDKDF (reference sequence). Some clones are missing from TCRdb's copy, which holds only in-frame ones; the method was immunoSEQ multiplex PCR. This sample carries tens of thousands of clones, around 94% of them seen once, and the ten largest clones take 0.25%. The sequenced material came from T cells isolated from PBMCs. The V and J genes are TRBV15 and TRBJ1-2; D ambiguous. This receptor was obtained from a human donor in good health. The CDR3 loop is CATSRVMSGYTF. In DNA, the CDR3 is TGTGCCACCAGCAGAGTAATGAGTGGCTACACCTTC.